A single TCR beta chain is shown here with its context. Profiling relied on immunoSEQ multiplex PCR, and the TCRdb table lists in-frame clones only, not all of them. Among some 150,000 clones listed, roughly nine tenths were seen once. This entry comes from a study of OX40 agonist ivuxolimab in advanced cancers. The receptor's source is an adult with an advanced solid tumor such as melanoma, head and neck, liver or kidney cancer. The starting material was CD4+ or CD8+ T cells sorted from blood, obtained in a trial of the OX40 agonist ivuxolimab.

CDR3 amino acids: CASSPPGGTQYF. CDR3 sequence (DNA): TGTGCCAGCAGCCCCCCAGGGGGGACCCAGTACTTC. The chain links TRBV7-3 to TRBJ2-5; 7 bases line up with TRBD1. Germline CDR1 is SGHTA and CDR2 is FQGTGA. The V segment lost 5 bases and the J segment 7 bases; nucleotides outside the gene matches: 4. CDR3 size: 12 residues.